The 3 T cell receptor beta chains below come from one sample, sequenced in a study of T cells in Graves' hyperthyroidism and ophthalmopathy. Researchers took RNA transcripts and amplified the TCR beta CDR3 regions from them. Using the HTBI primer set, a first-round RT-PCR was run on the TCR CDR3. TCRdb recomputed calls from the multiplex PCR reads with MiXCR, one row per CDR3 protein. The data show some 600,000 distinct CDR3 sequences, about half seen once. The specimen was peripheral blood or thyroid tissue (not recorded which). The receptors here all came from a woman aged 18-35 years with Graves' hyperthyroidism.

The CDR3 DNA follows: TGTGCCAGCAGCACGGACACTGAAGCTTTCTTT. Translation: CASSTDTEAFF. The chain joins TRBV6-5 to TRBJ1-1; no firm D call. The V and J ends lost 6 bases and 3 bases respectively, with 5 bases between them. Germline V CDR1 and CDR2: MNHEY, SVGAGI. The CDR3 sequence is 11 residues long.

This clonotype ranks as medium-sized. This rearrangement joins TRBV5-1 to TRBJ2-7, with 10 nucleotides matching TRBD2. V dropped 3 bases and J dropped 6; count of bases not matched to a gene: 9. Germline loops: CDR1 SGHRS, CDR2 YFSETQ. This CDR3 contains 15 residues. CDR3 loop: CASSSTGTSVTEQYF. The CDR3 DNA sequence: TGCGCCAGCAGCTCCACTGGGACTAGCGTTACCGAGCAGTACTTC.

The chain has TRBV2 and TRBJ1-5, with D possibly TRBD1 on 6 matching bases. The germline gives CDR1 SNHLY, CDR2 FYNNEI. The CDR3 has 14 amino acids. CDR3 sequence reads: CASGGGARAQPQHF. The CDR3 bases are TGTGCTTCCGGGGGGGGGGCGCGAGCTCAGCCCCAGCATTTT.